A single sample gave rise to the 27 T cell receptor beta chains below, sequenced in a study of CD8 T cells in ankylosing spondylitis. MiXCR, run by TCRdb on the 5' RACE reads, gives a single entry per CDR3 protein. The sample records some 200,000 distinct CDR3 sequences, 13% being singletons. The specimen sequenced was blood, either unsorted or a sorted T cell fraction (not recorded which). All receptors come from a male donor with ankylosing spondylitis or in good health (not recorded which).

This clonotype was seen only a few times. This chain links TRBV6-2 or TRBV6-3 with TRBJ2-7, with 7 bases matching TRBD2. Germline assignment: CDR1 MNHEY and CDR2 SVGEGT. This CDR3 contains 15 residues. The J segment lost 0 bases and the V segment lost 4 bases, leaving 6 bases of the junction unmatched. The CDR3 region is CASSLPGTTSYEQYF. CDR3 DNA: TGTGCCAGCAGTTTACCCGGGACTACCTCCTACGAGCAGTACTTC.

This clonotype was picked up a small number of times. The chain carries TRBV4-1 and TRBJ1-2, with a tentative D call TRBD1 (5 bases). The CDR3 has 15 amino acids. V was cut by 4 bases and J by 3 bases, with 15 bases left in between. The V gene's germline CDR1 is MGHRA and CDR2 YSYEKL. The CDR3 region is CASSRIGTAHYGYTF. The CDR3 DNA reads TGCGCCAGCAGCCGTATTGGGACTGCTCACTATGGCTACACCTTC.

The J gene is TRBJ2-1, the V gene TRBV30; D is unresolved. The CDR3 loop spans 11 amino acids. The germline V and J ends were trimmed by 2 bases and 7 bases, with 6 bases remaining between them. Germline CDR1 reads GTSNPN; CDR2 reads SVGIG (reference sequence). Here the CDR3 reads CAWSSVNEQFF. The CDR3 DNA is TGTGCCTGGAGTTCGGTGAATGAGCAGTTCTTC.

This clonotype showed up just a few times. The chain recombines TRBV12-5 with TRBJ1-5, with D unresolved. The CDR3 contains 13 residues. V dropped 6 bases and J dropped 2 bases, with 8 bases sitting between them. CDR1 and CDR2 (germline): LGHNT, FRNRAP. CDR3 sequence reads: CASGSRGNQPQHF. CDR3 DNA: TGTGCTAGTGGGTCGAGGGGCAATCAGCCCCAGCATTTT.

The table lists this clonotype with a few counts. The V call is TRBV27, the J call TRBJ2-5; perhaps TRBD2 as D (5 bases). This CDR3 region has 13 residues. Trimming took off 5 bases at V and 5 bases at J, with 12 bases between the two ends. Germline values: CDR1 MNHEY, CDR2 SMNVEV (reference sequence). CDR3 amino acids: CASSPPGMETQYF. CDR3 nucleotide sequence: TGTGCCAGCAGTCCCCCCGGGATGGAGACCCAGTACTTC.

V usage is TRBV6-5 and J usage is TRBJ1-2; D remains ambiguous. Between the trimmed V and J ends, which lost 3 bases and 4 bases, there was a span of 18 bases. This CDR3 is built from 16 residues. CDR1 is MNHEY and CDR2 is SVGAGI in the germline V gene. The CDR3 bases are TGTGCCAGCAGTTATTTGGAGGCAGAAAGAATCTATGGCTACACCTTC. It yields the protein CASSYLEAERIYGYTF.

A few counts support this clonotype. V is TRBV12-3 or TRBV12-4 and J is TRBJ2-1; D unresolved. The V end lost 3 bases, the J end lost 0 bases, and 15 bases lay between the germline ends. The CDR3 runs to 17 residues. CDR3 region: CASSLGTAPFSYNEQFF. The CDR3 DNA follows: TGTGCCAGCAGTTTGGGAACAGCCCCTTTCTCCTACAATGAGCAGTTCTTC.

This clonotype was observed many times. The CDR3 nucleotides are TGTGCCAGCAGCTCTCGAGGGACAGGGGAGTTGACTGAAGCTTTCTTT. Translated: CASSSRGTGELTEAFF. The genes are TRBV4-2 and TRBJ1-1; 10 nucleotides align to TRBD1. Germline CDR1 LGHNA, CDR2 YNFKEQ. The CDR3 contains 16 residues. J lost 5 bases, V lost 5 bases, and 11 bases had no gene match.

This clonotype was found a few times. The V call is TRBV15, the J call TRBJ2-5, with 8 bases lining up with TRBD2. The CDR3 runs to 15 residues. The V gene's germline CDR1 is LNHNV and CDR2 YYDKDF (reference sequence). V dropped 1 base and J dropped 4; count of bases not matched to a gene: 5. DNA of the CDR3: TGTGCCACCAGCAGAGGTCGGGAGGGCGGAGAGACCCAGTACTTC. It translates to CATSRGREGGETQYF.

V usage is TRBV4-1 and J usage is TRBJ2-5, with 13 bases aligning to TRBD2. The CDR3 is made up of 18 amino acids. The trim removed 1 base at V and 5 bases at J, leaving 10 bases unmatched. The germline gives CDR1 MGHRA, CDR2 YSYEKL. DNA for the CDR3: TGCGCCAGCAGCCAAGTTAGACTAGCGGGGGGCCCAGAGGAGACCCAGTACTTC. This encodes CASSQVRLAGGPEETQYF.

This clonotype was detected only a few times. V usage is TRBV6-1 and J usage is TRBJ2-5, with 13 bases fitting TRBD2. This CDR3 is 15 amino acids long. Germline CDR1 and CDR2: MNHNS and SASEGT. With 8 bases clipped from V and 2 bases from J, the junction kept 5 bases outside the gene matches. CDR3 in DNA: TGTGCCAGCTGTAGACTAGCGGGGGGTCAAGAGACCCAGTACTTC. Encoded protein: CASCRLAGGQETQYF.

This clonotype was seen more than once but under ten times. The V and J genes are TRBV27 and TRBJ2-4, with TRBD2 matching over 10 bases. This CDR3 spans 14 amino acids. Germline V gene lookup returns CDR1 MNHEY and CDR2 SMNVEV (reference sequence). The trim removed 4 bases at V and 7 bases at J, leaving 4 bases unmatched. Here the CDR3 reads CASSSGLAENIQYF. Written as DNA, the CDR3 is TGTGCCAGCAGTTCCGGACTAGCGGAGAACATTCAGTACTTC.

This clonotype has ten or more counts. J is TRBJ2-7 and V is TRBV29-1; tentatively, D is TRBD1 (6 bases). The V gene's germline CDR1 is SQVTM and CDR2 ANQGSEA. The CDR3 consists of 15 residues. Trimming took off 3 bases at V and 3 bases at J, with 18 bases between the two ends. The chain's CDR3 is CSVEGVGATYYEQYF. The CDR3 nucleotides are TGCAGCGTTGAGGGAGTGGGGGCCACTTACTACGAGCAGTACTTC.

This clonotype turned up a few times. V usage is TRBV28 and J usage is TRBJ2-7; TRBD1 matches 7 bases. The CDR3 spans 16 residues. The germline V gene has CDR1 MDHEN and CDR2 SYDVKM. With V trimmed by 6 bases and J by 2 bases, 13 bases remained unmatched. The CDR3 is CASRFSATGFPYEQYF. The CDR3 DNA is TGTGCCAGCAGGTTCTCGGCGACAGGGTTCCCCTACGAGCAGTACTTC.

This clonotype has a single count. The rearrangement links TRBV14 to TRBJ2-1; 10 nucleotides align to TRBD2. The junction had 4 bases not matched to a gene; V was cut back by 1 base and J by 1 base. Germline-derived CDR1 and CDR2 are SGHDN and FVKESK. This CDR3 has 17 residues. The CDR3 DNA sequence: TGTGCCAGCAGCCAAGGGGATAGCGGGAGGTCCTACAATGAGCAGTTCTTC. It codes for CASSQGDSGRSYNEQFF.

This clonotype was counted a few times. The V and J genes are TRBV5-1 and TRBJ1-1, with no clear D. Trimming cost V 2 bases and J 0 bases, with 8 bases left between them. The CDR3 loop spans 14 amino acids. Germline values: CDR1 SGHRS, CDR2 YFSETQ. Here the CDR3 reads CASSFLAVNTEAFF. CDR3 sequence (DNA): TGCGCCAGCAGCTTCTTGGCGGTGAACACTGAAGCTTTCTTT. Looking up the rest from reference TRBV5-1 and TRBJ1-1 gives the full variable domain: KAGVTQTPRYLIKTRGQQVTLSCSPISGHRSVSWYQQTPGQGLQFLFEYFSETQRNKGNFPGRFSGRQFSNSRSEMNVSTLELGDSALYLCASSFLAVNTEAFFGQGTRLTVV.

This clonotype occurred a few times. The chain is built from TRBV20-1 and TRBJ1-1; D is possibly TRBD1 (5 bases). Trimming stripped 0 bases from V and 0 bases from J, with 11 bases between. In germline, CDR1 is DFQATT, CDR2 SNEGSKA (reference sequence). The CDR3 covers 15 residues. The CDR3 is CSARDRDGMNTEAFF. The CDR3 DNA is TGCAGTGCTAGAGATCGGGACGGGATGAACACTGAAGCTTTCTTT.

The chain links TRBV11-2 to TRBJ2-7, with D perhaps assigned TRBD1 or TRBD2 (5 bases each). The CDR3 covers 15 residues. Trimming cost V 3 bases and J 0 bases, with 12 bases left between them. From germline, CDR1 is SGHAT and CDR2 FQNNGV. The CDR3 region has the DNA TGTGCCAGCAGCTTCGAGGGGTACAGCTCCTACGAGCAGTACTTC. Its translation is CASSFEGYSSYEQYF.

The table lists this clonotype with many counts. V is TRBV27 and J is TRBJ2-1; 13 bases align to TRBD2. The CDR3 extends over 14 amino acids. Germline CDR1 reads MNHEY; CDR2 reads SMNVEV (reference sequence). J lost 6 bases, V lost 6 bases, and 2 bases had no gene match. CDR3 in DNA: TGTGCCAGCAGACTAGCGGGAGGGCCCAATGAGCAGTTCTTC. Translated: CASRLAGGPNEQFF.

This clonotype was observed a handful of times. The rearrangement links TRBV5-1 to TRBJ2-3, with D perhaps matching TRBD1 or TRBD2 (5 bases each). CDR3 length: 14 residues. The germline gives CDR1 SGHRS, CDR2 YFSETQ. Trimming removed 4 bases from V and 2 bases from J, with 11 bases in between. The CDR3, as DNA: TGCGCCAGCAGCCTGGGACCACTCACAGATACGCAGTATTTT. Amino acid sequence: CASSLGPLTDTQYF.

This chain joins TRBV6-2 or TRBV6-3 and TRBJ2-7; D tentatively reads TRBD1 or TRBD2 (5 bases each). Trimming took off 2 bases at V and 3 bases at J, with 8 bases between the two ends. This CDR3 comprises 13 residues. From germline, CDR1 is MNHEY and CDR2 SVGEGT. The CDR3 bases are TGTGCCAGCAGTTACGGGACCCGCTACGAGCAGTACTTC. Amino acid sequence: CASSYGTRYEQYF.

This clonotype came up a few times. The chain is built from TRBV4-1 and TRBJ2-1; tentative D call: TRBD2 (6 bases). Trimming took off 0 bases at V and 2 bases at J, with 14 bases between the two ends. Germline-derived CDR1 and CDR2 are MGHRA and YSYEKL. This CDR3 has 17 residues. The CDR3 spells CASSQDRGWGAYNEQFF. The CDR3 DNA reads TGCGCCAGCAGCCAAGATAGGGGCTGGGGGGCCTACAATGAGCAGTTCTTC.

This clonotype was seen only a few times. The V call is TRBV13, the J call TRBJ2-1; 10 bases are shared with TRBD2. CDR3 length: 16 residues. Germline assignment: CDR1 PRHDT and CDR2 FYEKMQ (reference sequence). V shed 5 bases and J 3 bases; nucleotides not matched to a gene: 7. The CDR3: CASSLPTSGYYNEQFF. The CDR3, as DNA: TGTGCCAGCAGCCTACCGACTAGCGGGTACTACAATGAGCAGTTCTTC.

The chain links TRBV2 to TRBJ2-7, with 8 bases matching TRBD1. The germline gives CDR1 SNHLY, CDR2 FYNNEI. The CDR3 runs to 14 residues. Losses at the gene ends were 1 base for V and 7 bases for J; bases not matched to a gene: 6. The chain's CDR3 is CASSEGTGWEEQYF. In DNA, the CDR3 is TGTGCCAGCAGTGAAGGGACAGGGTGGGAGGAGCAGTACTTC.

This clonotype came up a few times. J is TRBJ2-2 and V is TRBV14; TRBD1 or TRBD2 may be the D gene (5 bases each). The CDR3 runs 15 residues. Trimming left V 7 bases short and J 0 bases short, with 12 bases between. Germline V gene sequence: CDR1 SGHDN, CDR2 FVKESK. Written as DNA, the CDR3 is TGTGCCAGCACTTTGGGGGAAGCGAACACCGGGGAGCTGTTTTTT. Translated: CASTLGEANTGELFF. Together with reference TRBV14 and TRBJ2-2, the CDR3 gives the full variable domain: EAGVTQFPSHSVIEKGQTVTLRCDPISGHDNLYWYRRVMGKEIKFLLHFVKESKQDESGMPNNRFLAERTGGTYSTLKVQPAELEDSGVYFCASTLGEANTGELFFGEGSRLTVL.

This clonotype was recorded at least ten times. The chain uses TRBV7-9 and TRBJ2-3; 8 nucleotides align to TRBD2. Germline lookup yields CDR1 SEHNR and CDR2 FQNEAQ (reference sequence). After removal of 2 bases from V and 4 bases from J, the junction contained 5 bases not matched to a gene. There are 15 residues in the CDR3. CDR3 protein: CASSLFSGGPDTQYF. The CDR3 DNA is TGTGCCAGCAGCTTATTCAGCGGGGGTCCAGATACGCAGTATTTT.

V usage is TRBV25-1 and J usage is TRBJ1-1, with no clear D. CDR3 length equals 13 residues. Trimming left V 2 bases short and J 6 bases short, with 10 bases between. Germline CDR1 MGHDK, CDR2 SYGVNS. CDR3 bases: TGTGCCAGCAGTGAAAACCAGGTCGCTGAAGCTTTCTTT. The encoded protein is CASSENQVAEAFF.